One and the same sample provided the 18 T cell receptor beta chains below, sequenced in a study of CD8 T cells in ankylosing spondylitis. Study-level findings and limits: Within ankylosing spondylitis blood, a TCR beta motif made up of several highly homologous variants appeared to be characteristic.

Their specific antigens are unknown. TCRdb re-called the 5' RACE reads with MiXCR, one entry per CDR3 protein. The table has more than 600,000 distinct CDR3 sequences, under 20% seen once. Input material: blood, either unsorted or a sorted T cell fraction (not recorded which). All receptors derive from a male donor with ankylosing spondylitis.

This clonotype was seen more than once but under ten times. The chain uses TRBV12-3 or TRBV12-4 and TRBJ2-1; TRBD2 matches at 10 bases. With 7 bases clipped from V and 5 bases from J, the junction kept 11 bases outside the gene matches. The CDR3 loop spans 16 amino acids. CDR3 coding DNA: TGTGCCAGCACCCCACTGGGACTAGCGATCGACAATGAGCAGTTCTTC. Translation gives CASTPLGLAIDNEQFF.

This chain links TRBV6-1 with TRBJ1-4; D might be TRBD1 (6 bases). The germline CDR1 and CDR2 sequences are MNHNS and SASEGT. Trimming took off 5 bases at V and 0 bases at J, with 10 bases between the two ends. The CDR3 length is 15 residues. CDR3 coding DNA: TGTGCCAGCAGTACCACAGGGACAACTAATGAAAAACTGTTTTTT. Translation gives CASSTTGTTNEKLFF.

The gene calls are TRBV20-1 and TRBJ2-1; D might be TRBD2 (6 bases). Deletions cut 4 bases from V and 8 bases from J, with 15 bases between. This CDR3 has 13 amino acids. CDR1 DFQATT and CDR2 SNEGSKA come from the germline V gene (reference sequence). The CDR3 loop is CSAIPSGLDEQFF. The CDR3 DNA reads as TGCAGTGCTATCCCCAGCGGGTTAGATGAGCAGTTCTTC.

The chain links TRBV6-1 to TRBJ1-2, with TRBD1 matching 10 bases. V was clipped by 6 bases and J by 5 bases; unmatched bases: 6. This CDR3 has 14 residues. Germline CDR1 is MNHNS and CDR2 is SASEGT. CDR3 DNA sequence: TGTGCCAGCAGAGCGGGACAGGGGTGGTATGGCTACACCTTC. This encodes CASRAGQGWYGYTF.

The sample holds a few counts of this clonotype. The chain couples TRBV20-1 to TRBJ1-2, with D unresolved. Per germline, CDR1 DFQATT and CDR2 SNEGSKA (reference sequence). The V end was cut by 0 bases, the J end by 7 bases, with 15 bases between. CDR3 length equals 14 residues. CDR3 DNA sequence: TGCAGTGCTAGAGAATCTCGCTCTGGTAGTGGCTACACCTTC. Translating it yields CSARESRSGSGYTF.

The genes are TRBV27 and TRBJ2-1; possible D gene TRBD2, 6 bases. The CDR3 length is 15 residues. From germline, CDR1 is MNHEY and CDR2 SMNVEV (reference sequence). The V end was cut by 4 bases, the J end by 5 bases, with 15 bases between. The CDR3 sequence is CASSSPGLVNNEQFF. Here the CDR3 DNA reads TGTGCCAGCAGTTCCCCGGGACTGGTAAACAATGAGCAGTTCTTC.

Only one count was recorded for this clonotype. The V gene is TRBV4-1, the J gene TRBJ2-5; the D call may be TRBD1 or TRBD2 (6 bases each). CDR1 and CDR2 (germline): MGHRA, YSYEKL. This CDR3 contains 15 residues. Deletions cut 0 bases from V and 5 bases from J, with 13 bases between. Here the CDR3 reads CASSQDMGGRETQYF. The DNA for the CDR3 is TGCGCCAGCAGCCAAGATATGGGGGGCCGCGAGACCCAGTACTTC.

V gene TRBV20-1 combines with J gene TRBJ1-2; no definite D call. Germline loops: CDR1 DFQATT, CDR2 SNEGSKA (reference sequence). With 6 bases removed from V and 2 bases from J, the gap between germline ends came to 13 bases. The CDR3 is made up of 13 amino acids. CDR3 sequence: CSAAVPGNYGYTF. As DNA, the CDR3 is TGCAGTGCAGCCGTTCCGGGAAACTATGGCTACACCTTC.

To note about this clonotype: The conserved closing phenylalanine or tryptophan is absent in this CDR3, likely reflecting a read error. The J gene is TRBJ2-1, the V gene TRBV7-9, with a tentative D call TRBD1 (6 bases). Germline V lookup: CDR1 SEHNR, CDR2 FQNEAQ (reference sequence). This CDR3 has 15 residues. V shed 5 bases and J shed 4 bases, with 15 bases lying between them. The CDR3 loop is CASSTQGPLYNEQFY. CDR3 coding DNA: TGTGCCAGCAGCACACAGGGACCCCTTTACAATGAGCAGTTCTAC.

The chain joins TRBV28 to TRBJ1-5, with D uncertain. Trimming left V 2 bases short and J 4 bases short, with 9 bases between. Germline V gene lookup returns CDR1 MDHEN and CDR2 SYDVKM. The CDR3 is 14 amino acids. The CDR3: CASSLELPNQPQHF. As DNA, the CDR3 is TGTGCCAGCAGTTTAGAACTACCAAATCAGCCCCAGCATTTT.

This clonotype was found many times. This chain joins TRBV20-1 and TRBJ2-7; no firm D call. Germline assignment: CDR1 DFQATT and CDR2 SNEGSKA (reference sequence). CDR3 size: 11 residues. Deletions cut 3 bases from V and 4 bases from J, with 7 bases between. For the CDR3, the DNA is TGCAGTGCTAGGAGAGGTTACGAGCAGTACTTC. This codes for CSARRGYEQYF.

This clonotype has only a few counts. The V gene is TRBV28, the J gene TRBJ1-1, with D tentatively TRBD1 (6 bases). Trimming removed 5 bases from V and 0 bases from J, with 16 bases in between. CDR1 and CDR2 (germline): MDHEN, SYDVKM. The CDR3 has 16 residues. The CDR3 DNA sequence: TGTGCCAGCAGTCGAAAGGGGGGCGTGATGAACACTGAAGCTTTCTTT. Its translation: CASSRKGGVMNTEAFF. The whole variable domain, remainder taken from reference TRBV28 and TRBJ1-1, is DVKVTQSSRYLVKRTGEKVFLECVQDMDHENMFWYRQDPGLGLRLIYFSYDVKMKEKGDIPEGYSVSREKKERFSLILESASTNQTSMYLCASSRKGGVMNTEAFFGQGTRLTVV.

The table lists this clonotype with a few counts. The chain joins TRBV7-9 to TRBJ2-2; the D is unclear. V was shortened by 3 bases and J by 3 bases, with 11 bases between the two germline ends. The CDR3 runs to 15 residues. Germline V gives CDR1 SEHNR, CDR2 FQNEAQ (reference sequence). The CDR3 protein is CASSFTEVDTGELFF. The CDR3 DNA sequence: TGTGCCAGCAGCTTTACAGAAGTCGACACCGGGGAGCTGTTTTTT. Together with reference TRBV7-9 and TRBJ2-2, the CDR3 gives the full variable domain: DTGVSQNPRHKITKRGQNVTFRCDPISEHNRLYWYRQTLGQGPEFLTYFQNEAQLEKSRLLSDRFSAERPKGSFSTLEIQRTEQGDSAMYLCASSFTEVDTGELFFGEGSRLTVL.

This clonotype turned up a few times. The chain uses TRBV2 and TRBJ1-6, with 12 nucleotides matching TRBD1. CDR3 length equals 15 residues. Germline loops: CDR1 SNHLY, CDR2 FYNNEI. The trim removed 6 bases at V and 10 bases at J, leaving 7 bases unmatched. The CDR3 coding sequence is TGTGCCAGCAGGAACCCCGGGACAGGGGGCTCACCCCTCCACTTT. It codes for CASRNPGTGGSPLHF.

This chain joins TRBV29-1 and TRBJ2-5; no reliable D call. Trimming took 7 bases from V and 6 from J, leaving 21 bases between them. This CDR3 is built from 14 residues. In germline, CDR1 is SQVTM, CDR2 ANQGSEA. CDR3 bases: TGCAGCGGGCACATAGGTGGAAGAAGGAAGACCCAGTACTTC. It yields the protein CSGHIGGRRKTQYF.

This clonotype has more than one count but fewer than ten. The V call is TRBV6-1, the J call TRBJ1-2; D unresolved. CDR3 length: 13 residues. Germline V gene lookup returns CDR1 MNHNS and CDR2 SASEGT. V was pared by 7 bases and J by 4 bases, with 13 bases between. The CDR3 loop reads CASTERTGYGYTF. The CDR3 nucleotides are TGTGCCAGCACCGAACGGACGGGCTATGGCTACACCTTC.

CDR3 amino acids: CASSLTSGRVQETQYF. DNA of the CDR3: TGTGCCAGCAGTTTAACCAGCGGGAGGGTCCAAGAGACCCAGTACTTC. V gene TRBV12-3 or TRBV12-4 combines with J gene TRBJ2-5; 10 bases line up with TRBD2. The CDR3 totals 16 residues. V dropped 2 bases and J dropped 1; count of bases not matched to a gene: 4.

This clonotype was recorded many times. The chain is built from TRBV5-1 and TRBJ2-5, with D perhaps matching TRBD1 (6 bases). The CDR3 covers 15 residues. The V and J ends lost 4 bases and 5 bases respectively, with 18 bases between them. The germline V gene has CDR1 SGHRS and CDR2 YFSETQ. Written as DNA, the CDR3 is TGCGCCAGCAGCGAGAGAACAGGGATGGGGGAGACCCAGTACTTC. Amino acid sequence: CASSERTGMGETQYF.